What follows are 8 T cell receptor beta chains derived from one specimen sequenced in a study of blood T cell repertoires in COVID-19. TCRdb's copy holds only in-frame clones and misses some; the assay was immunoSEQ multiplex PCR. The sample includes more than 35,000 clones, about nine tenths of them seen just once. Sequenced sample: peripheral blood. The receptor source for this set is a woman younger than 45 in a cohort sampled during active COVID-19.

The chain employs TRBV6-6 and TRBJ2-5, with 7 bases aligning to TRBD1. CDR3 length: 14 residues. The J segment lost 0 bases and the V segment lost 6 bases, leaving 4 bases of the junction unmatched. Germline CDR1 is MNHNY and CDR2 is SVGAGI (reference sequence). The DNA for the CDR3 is TGTGCCAGCAGCTCGACAGGGTACCAAGAGACCCAGTACTTC. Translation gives CASSSTGYQETQYF.

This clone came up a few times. The CDR3 DNA sequence: TGCGCCAGCAGCTTGTCCAGCGGAGGAAACACCATATATTTT. Protein: CASSLSSGGNTIYF. The chain is built from TRBV5-1 and TRBJ1-3; no clear D. CDR3 length: 14 residues. Germline lookup yields CDR1 SGHRS and CDR2 YFSETQ. V gave up 1 base and J gave up 4 bases, with 9 bases separating them. Full variable domain (remainder filled in from reference TRBV5-1 and TRBJ1-3): KAGVTQTPRYLIKTRGQQVTLSCSPISGHRSVSWYQQTPGQGLQFLFEYFSETQRNKGNFPGRFSGRQFSNSRSEMNVSTLELGDSALYLCASSLSSGGNTIYFGEGSWLTVV.

CDR3: CASSLRLAGDNEQFF. As DNA, the CDR3 is TGTGCCAGCAGTCTCCGACTAGCGGGCGACAATGAGCAGTTCTTC. The gene calls are TRBV27 and TRBJ2-1; 10 bases map to TRBD2. CDR1 is MNHEY, CDR2 SMNVEV, per germline (reference sequence). Trimming took 5 bases from V and 5 from J; bases not matched to a gene: 6. CDR3 length: 15 amino acids.

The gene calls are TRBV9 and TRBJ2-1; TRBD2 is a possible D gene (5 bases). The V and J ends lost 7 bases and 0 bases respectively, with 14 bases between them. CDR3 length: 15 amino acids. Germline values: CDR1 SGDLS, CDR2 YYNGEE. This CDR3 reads CASSPGIFSYNEQFF. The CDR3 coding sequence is TGTGCCAGCTCGCCCGGGATTTTCTCCTACAATGAGCAGTTCTTC.

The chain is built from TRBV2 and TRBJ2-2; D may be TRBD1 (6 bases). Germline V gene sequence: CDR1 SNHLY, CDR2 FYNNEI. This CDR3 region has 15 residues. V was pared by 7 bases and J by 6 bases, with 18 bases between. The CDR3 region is CASTATGFSAGELFF. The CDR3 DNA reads TGTGCCAGCACCGCTACAGGGTTCTCTGCCGGGGAGCTGTTTTTT.

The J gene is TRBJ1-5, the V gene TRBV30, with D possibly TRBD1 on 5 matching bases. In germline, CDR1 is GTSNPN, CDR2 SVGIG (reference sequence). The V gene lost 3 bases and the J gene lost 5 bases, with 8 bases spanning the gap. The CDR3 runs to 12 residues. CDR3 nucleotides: TGTGCCTGGAGGAAAGGGGATCAGCCCCAGCATTTT. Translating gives CAWRKGDQPQHF.

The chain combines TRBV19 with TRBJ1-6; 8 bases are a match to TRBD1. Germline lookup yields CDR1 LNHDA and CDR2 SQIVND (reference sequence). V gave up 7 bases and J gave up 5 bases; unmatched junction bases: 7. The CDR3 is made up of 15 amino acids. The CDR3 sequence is CASKNQGADNSPLHF. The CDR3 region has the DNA TGTGCCAGTAAAAACCAGGGGGCGGATAATTCACCCCTCCACTTT.

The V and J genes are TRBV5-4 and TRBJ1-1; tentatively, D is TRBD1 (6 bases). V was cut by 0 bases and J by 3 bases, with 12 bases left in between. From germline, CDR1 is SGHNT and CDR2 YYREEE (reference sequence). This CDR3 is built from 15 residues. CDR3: CASSLVWSGDTEAFF. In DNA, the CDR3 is TGTGCCAGCAGCTTGGTTTGGTCAGGGGACACTGAAGCTTTCTTT. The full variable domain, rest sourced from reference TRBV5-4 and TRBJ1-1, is ETGVTQSPTHLIKTRGQQVTLRCSSQSGHNTVSWYQQALGQGPQFIFQYYREEENGRGNFPPRFSGLQFPNYSSELNVNALELDDSALYLCASSLVWSGDTEAFFGQGTRLTVV.